This TCR beta chain was documented in a study of graft-versus-host responses after intestinal transplantation. As for the study in general: Recipients were given multivisceral, liver-intestinal, or isolated intestinal transplants. Among the recipients, all got anti-thymocyte globulin induction and then tacrolimus and steroids for approximately 3 years.

Study findings and constraints: Allografts of one patient group, those with graft-donor T cell macrochimerism, had high graft-versus-host to host-versus-graft clonal ratios.

This CDR3 comprises 10 residues. Germline assignment: CDR1 SNHLY and CDR2 FYNNEI. V lost 7 bases and J 8 bases, leaving 8 bases between the germline ends. Method: immunoSEQ multiplex PCR; TCRdb's copy keeps in-frame clones and lacks some. The data contain 80,000 or so clones, roughly 90% of them seen just once; the ten biggest clones take up over 0.55%. In the case of this clone: The antigen remains undetermined.

The chain uses TRBV2 and TRBJ1-1; perhaps TRBD1 as D (6 bases). The sample in question was PBMCs, obtained 98 days after intestinal transplantation. The receptor was derived from a human patient who received an intestinal transplant, so some T cells may come from the graft donor. CDR3 sequence: CASMGGEAFF. CDR3 nucleotide sequence: TGTGCCAGCATGGGGGGCGAAGCTTTCTTT.